The next 18 T cell receptor beta chains were all read from a single sample in a study of blood T cell repertoires in COVID-19. Some clones are missing from TCRdb's copy, which holds only in-frame ones; the method was immunoSEQ multiplex PCR. The repertoire includes about 39,000 clones, roughly 85% of them detected once, and about 5.5% sits in the top ten. Sequenced: peripheral blood. The receptors were gathered from a man aged 35-49 years with active COVID-19.

The V and J genes are TRBV6-1 and TRBJ2-7; 12 positions match TRBD2. Germline CDR1 MNHNS, CDR2 SASEGT. The CDR3 runs to 16 residues. V gave up 3 bases and J gave up 4 bases; unmatched junction bases: 7. The CDR3 DNA sequence: TGTGCCAGCAGTGAGAACCTAGCGGGAGGGCCTTACGAGCAGTACTTC. Translation gives CASSENLAGGPYEQYF.

The rearrangement links TRBV12-3 or TRBV12-4 to TRBJ2-3; TRBD2 is a possible D gene (5 bases). The length of the CDR3 is 12 residues. V lost 9 bases to trimming and J lost 2 bases, with 9 bases between them. CDR3 bases: TGTGCCAGTAGAGCGGACACAGATACGCAGTATTTT. It is translated as CASRADTDTQYF.

This rearrangement joins TRBV27 to TRBJ2-1; D remains unclear. The CDR3 loop spans 11 amino acids. V gave up 8 bases and J gave up 9 bases, with 11 bases separating them. Germline V gene sequence: CDR1 MNHEY, CDR2 SMNVEV (reference sequence). CDR3 residues: CASGLPVEQFF. DNA of the CDR3: TGTGCCAGCGGTCTTCCGGTTGAGCAGTTCTTC.

A single count supports this clone. The V call is TRBV5-6, the J call TRBJ1-2; 10 bases are shared with TRBD1. CDR1 SGHDT and CDR2 YYEEEE come from the germline V gene. Unmatched junction bases numbered 20, after V lost 6 bases and J lost 6 bases. The CDR3 consists of 18 residues. In DNA form, the CDR3 reads TGTGCCAGCACCTCCCAGTATGGGACAGGGGTAACCCCTCATGGCTACACCTTC. Translating it yields CASTSQYGTGVTPHGYTF.

The rearrangement joins TRBV20-1 to TRBJ1-2; the D is unclear. The germline V gene encodes CDR1 DFQATT and CDR2 SNEGSKA (reference sequence). V lost 3 bases to trimming and J lost 3 bases, with 8 bases between them. CDR3 length equals 12 residues. DNA for the CDR3: TGCAGTGCTAGTAATGTCTACTATGGCTACACCTTC. Its protein product is CSASNVYYGYTF.

The V gene is TRBV11-2, the J gene TRBJ2-2; TRBD1 matches 7 bases. Germline CDR1 and CDR2: SGHAT and FQNNGV. Losses at the gene ends were 6 bases for V and 7 bases for J; bases not matched to a gene: 5. CDR3 length: 13 residues. The CDR3, as DNA: TGTGCCAGCAGACAAACAGGGGTCGGGGAGCTGTTTTTT. Its protein is CASRQTGVGELFF.

This sequence joins TRBV29-1 and TRBJ1-2; D is unclear. Germline V gives CDR1 SQVTM, CDR2 ANQGSEA. The CDR3 is 13 residues long. With 5 bases removed from V and 6 bases from J, the gap between germline ends came to 16 bases. CDR3 amino acids: CSVRSGGSDGYTF. CDR3 DNA sequence: TGCAGCGTTAGATCCGGCGGTTCCGATGGCTACACCTTC.

The V call is TRBV6-5, the J call TRBJ2-2; unclear D gene. This CDR3 contains 14 residues. The V end was cut by 7 bases, the J end by 7 bases, with 16 bases between. From germline, CDR1 is MNHEY and CDR2 SVGAGI. The CDR3 sequence is CASTRSPQHGELFF. The CDR3, as DNA: TGTGCCAGCACTAGATCACCCCAACACGGGGAGCTGTTTTTT.

J is TRBJ2-1 and V is TRBV28, with 10 bases identical to TRBD2. The CDR3 extends over 16 amino acids. J lost 7 bases, V lost 6 bases, and 12 bases had no gene match. Germline V gives CDR1 MDHEN, CDR2 SYDVKM. The CDR3 DNA reads TGTGCCAGCAGCGGCGGGACTAGCGACCAACCGAATGAGCAGTTCTTC. This codes for CASSGGTSDQPNEQFF.

This clone was counted between two and nine times. This chain connects TRBV6-1 to TRBJ2-3; D gene unclear. V was shortened by 2 bases and J by 0 bases, with 9 bases between the two germline ends. CDR1 is MNHNS and CDR2 is SASEGT in the germline V gene. The length of the CDR3 is 15 residues. The CDR3 protein is CASSENRISTDTQYF. CDR3 nucleotide sequence: TGTGCCAGCAGTGAAAATCGTATTAGCACAGATACGCAGTATTTT.

This clone was observed a single time. The chain carries TRBV6-4 and TRBJ2-2; 9 bases fit TRBD1. The J segment lost 6 bases and the V segment lost 5 bases, leaving 4 bases of the junction unmatched. Germline CDR1 and CDR2: MRHNA and SNTAGT. The CDR3 is made up of 14 amino acids. The CDR3 DNA reads as TGTGCCAGCAGTCCGGGACAGGGTGCCGGGGAGCTGTTTTTT. As protein: CASSPGQGAGELFF.

The chain carries TRBV5-1 and TRBJ2-7, with 7 nucleotides matching TRBD1. The CDR3 is 15 residues long. Germline lookup yields CDR1 SGHRS and CDR2 YFSETQ. V gave up 4 bases and J gave up 7 bases; unmatched junction bases: 14. CDR3 loop: CASSPGGQFSGEQYF. The CDR3 nucleotides are TGCGCCAGCAGCCCAGGGGGTCAGTTTTCGGGTGAGCAGTACTTC.

The chain is built from TRBV24-1 and TRBJ2-7, with D unresolved. The germline V gene has CDR1 KGHDR and CDR2 SFDVKD. V gave up 6 bases and J gave up 2 bases, with 10 bases separating them. CDR3 size: 13 residues. The CDR3 sequence is CATSPGPTYEQYF. The CDR3 DNA sequence: TGTGCCACCAGTCCCGGTCCAACCTACGAGCAGTACTTC.

This chain joins TRBV3-1 (or the pseudogene TRBV3-2) and TRBJ1-4; 7 nucleotides match TRBD1. Germline CDR1 is LGHDT and CDR2 is YNNKEL (reference sequence). The ends lost 3 bases at V and 8 bases at J; junction bases unmatched: 6. CDR3 size: 14 residues. In nucleotides, the CDR3 is TGTGCCAGCAGCCAGGAAGACAGGGAGGAAAAACTGTTTTTT. It encodes CASSQEDREEKLFF.

The chain joins TRBV30 to TRBJ2-1, with 7 bases that match TRBD2. Per germline, CDR1 GTSNPN and CDR2 SVGIG (reference sequence). CDR3 length equals 16 residues. Germline trimming cut 2 bases from V and 3 bases from J; bases unmatched to any gene: 10. In nucleotides, the CDR3 is TGTGCCTGGAGTCTCCAGGGCAGCGGGAACTACAATGAGCAGTTCTTC. Its translation: CAWSLQGSGNYNEQFF.

The chain joins TRBV5-1 to TRBJ1-1; maybe TRBD1 (5 bases). The V gene's germline CDR1 is SGHRS and CDR2 YFSETQ. The CDR3 spans 16 residues. With 10 bases removed from V and 3 bases from J, the gap between germline ends came to 25 bases. The CDR3 nucleotides are TGCGCCTCCGAAGAGGACTCTTCGCGGGGGTACACTGAAGCTTTCTTT. Encoded protein: CASEEDSSRGYTEAFF.

V gene TRBV18 combines with J gene TRBJ1-5, with D possibly being TRBD1 (6 bases). Germline V gene sequence: CDR1 KGHSH, CDR2 LQKENI. The V and J ends lost 3 bases and 0 bases respectively, with 15 bases between them. CDR3 size: 17 residues. The DNA for the CDR3 is TGTGCCAGCTCACCCGGGGCAGGGACATATAGCAATCAGCCCCAGCATTTT. Translated, it gives CASSPGAGTYSNQPQHF.

This clone appeared a few times. The chain has TRBV7-2 and TRBJ1-6; tentative D call: TRBD1 (5 bases). Trimming stripped 1 base from V and 6 bases from J, with 13 bases between. The CDR3 length is 16 residues. Germline V CDR1 and CDR2: SGHTA, FQGNSA. The CDR3 sequence is CASSLGAGPPNSPLHF. The CDR3 nucleotides are TGTGCCAGCAGCTTAGGGGCGGGGCCGCCTAATTCACCCCTCCACTTT.